This TCR beta chain is from a study of blood T cell repertoires in COVID-19. Study background: The United States, Italy and Spain supplied acute and convalescent COVID-19 samples.

This clone was seen a handful of times. The CDR3 spans 15 residues. Germline V gives CDR1 MDHEN, CDR2 SYDVKM. V lost 6 bases to trimming and J lost 2 bases, with 14 bases between them. Methods used by the authors: The authors estimated nucleated cell counts from reference gene primer amplification. The data were produced by immunoSEQ multiplex PCR, yet TCRdb's version contains in-frame clones alone and is incomplete. V and J calls and clone size are given by that table; D and trimming were obtained from the DNA. This sample carries 180,000 or so clones, more than 80% of them seen once, and the ten largest clones take 9.5% to 12%. In Seattle, patients joined the study during active infection and were tracked longitudinally.

The rearrangement joins TRBV28 to TRBJ1-5; tentatively, D is TRBD1 (6 bases). Sequencing was performed on peripheral blood. The TCR comes from a woman aged 40 to 55 with COVID-19, enrolled during active disease. In nucleotides, the CDR3 is TGTGCCAGCAGCCCCACAGGGTTCGGCAATCAGCCCCAGCATTTT. Its translation: CASSPTGFGNQPQHF.